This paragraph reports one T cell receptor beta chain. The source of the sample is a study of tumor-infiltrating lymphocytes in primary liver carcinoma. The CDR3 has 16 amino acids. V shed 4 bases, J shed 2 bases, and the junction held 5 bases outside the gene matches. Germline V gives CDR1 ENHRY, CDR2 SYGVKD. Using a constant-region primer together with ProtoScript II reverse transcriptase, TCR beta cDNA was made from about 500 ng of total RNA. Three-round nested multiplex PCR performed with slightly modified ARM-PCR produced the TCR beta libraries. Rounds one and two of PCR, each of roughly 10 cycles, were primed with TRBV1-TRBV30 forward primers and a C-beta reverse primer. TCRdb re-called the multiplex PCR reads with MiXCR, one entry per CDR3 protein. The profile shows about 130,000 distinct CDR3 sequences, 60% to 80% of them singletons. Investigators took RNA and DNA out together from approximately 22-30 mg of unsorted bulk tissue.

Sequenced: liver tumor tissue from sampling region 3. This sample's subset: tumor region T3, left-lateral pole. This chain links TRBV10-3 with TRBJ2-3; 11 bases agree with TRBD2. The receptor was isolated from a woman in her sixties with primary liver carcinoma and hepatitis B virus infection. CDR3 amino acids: CAISGASGRITDTQYF. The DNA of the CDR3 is TGTGCCATCAGTGGAGCTAGCGGGAGGATCACAGATACGCAGTATTTT.